This entry is about one T cell receptor (beta chain). The PCR was carried out with 60 Vbeta primers and 13 Jbeta primers. The table came from immunoSEQ multiplex PCR; TCRdb's copy has only in-frame clones and leaves some out. The sample yields some 120,000 clones, roughly 78% seen once. Trimming cost V 4 bases and J 0 bases; bases outside gene matches: 8. CDR1 is MDHEN, CDR2 SYDVKM, per germline. CDR3 length equals 16 residues. The source of the sample is a study of cytomegalovirus exposure and HLA in healthy donors. Sequenced sample: PBMCs. V and J are TRBV28 and TRBJ2-7, with 8 bases that match TRBD1. The receptor comes from a woman in her forties in good health and CMV-seronegative. In DNA, the CDR3 is TGTGCCAGCAGTTCCCACGGACAGGGCCTCTCCTACGAGCAGTACTTC. Translation gives CASSSHGQGLSYEQYF.